The sequence of this TCR beta chain was determined in a study of blood T cell repertoires in COVID-19. Study in general: T cells, B-cell-depleted T cells, or PBMCs provided the cDNA or gDNA that served as material.

The CDR3 sequence is 18 residues long. V shed 7 bases and J 2 bases; nucleotides not matched to a gene: 11. Germline V gene sequence: CDR1 LNHDA, CDR2 SQIVND (reference sequence). Original methodology: The assay estimated nucleated cells by amplifying reference gene primers. Some clones are missing from TCRdb's copy, which holds only in-frame ones; the method was immunoSEQ multiplex PCR. That table gives V, J and clone size, and the DNA gave D and trimming. The table has 25,000 or so clones, roughly 83% seen once. Sequences were obtained from peripheral blood. This receptor was identified in a man aged 65 to 85 with active COVID-19. The V gene is TRBV19, the J gene TRBJ2-6; 10 bases map to TRBD1. As DNA, the CDR3 is TGTGCCAGTACCCCGATTGGGACAGGGGTTCCTGGGGCCAACGTCCTGACTTTC. It translates to CASTPIGTGVPGANVLTF.